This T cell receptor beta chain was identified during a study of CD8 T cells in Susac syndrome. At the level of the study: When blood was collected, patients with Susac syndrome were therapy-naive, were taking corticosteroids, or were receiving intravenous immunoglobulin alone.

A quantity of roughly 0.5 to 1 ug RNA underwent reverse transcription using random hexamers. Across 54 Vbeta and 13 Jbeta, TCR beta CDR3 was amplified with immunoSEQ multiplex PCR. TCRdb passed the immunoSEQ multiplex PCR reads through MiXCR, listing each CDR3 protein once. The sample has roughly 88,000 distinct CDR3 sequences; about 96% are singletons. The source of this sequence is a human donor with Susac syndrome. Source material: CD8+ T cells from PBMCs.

The CDR3 region has the DNA TGTGCCACCAGTGATTGGAGGACTAGCGGGGACACCGGGGAGCTGTTTTTT. As protein: CATSDWRTSGDTGELFF. The rearrangement joins TRBV24-1 to TRBJ2-2, with 12 bases matching TRBD2. The CDR3 loop spans 17 amino acids. V dropped 2 bases and J dropped 3; count of bases not matched to a gene: 3. Germline CDR1 KGHDR, CDR2 SFDVKD.